Shown below are 12 T cell receptor beta chains from a single sample sequenced in a study of shared clonotypes between healthy human individuals. Assay: immunoSEQ multiplex PCR; the TCRdb copy retains only in-frame clones and omits some. The table has about 2.5 million clones, about nine tenths seen once. Sequences were obtained from naive CD4+ T cells from PBMCs. Described subset: CD45RA+ positively selected. All receptors come from a man younger than 35 in good health. Some clones in this sample may be carry-over from other donors' samples.

V is TRBV28 and J is TRBJ1-1, with D possibly being TRBD1 (5 bases). Germline lookup yields CDR1 MDHEN and CDR2 SYDVKM. V dropped 10 bases and J dropped 6 bases, with 18 bases sitting between them. This CDR3 is 13 amino acids long. CDR3 coding DNA: TGTGCCACTCTGGAGGGACTCGGCCCTGAAGCTTTCTTT. Its protein product is CATLEGLGPEAFF.

As to this clone: Other DNA sequences of this sample code for an identical CDR3. The chain has TRBV2 and TRBJ2-5; perhaps TRBD1 as D (5 bases). CDR1 and CDR2 (germline): SNHLY, FYNNEI. Trimming pared 5 bases from V and 1 base from J, leaving 8 bases between. The CDR3 is 13 amino acids. CDR3 DNA: TGTGCCAGCAGTACCGACAGCCAAGAGACCCAGTACTTC. Translation: CASSTDSQETQYF.

This clone was detected only once. This chain uses TRBV9 with TRBJ2-1; 8 bases are shared with TRBD2. The trim removed 3 bases at V and 3 bases at J, leaving 11 bases unmatched. The CDR3 extends over 17 amino acids. Germline V gene data show CDR1 as SGDLS and CDR2 as YYNGEE. The CDR3 loop is CASSELIGTSLYNEQFF. The CDR3 DNA reads TGTGCCAGCAGCGAACTGATTGGGACTAGTCTCTACAATGAGCAGTTCTTC.

About this clone: Distinct nucleotide sequences in the sample also encode this CDR3. The rearrangement uses TRBV7-9 and TRBJ2-1, with D unresolved. Between the trimmed V and J ends, which lost 2 bases and 0 bases, there was a span of 8 bases. The CDR3 is 15 residues long. Germline-derived CDR1 and CDR2 are SEHNR and FQNEAQ (reference sequence). The DNA for the CDR3 is TGTGCCAGCAGCTTACGAGGTAGCTCCTACAATGAGCAGTTCTTC. Translation: CASSLRGSSYNEQFF.

The V and J genes are TRBV7-3 and TRBJ2-2, with 10 bases aligning to TRBD2. Germline lookup yields CDR1 SGHTA and CDR2 FQGTGA. The trim removed 5 bases at V and 4 bases at J, leaving 4 bases unmatched. This CDR3 spans 15 amino acids. The CDR3 DNA is TGTGCCAGCAGCCGAGCTAGCGGGAGCACCGGGGAGCTGTTTTTT. It encodes CASSRASGSTGELFF. The variable domain in full, completed from reference TRBV7-3 and TRBJ2-2, reads GAGVSQTPSNKVTEKGKYVELRCDPISGHTALYWYRQSLGQGPEFLIYFQGTGAADDSGLPNDRFFAVRPEGSVSTLKIQRTERGDSAVYLCASSRASGSTGELFFGEGSRLTVL.

This clone came up a few times. The chain links TRBV6-5 to TRBJ1-5, with D possibly TRBD1 on 5 matching bases. The V end was cut by 0 bases, the J end by 4 bases, with 10 bases between. Germline lookup yields CDR1 MNHEY and CDR2 SVGAGI. CDR3 length equals 15 residues. CDR3 sequence: CASSYSGVWNQPQHF. CDR3 nucleotides: TGTGCCAGCAGTTACTCAGGGGTTTGGAATCAGCCCCAGCATTTT.

V usage is TRBV7-2 and J usage is TRBJ2-2, with a weak D call TRBD2 (5 bases). Trimming removed 1 base at V and 4 bases at J, with 13 bases between. Germline V gene lookup returns CDR1 SGHTA and CDR2 FQGNSA. CDR3 length: 16 residues. Here the CDR3 DNA reads TGTGCCAGCAGCTTAGTTGCATCGAGGGTCACCGGGGAGCTGTTTTTT. The encoded protein is CASSLVASRVTGELFF.

The chain combines TRBV7-8 with TRBJ2-7; D is undetermined. Germline CDR1 reads SGHVS; CDR2 reads FQNEAQ. The CDR3 has 11 amino acids. With 5 bases removed from V and 6 bases from J, the gap between germline ends came to 8 bases. CDR3 coding DNA: TGTGCCAGCAGCCCCTTTGTCGAGCAGTACTTC. Translated: CASSPFVEQYF. The variable domain in full, completed from reference TRBV7-8 and TRBJ2-7, reads GAGVSQSPRYKVAKRGQDVALRCDPISGHVSLFWYQQALGQGPEFLTYFQNEAQLDKSGLPSDRFFAERPEGSVSTLKIQRTQQEDSAVYLCASSPFVEQYFGPGTRLTVT.

The V call is TRBV2, the J call TRBJ2-2; D call uncertain. Germline V gives CDR1 SNHLY, CDR2 FYNNEI. V was clipped by 4 bases and J by 8 bases, with 11 bases between them. This CDR3 comprises 13 residues. This chain's CDR3 is CASSGLITGELFF. CDR3 coding DNA: TGTGCCAGCAGTGGGCTTATAACGGGGGAGCTGTTTTTT.

The chain is built from TRBV2 and TRBJ2-7; TRBD1 might be the D (6 bases). V lost 4 bases and J 6 bases, leaving 16 bases between the germline ends. Looked up from germline, CDR1 is SNHLY and CDR2 is FYNNEI. The CDR3 totals 14 residues. The DNA of the CDR3 is TGTGCCAGCAGTGCACAGGGAAGTGGGAGCGAGCAGTACTTC. Its translation: CASSAQGSGSEQYF.

The chain recombines TRBV5-4 with TRBJ2-7; tentative D call: TRBD1 (5 bases). The CDR3 runs to 16 residues. CDR1 and CDR2 from the germline V gene are SGHNT and YYREEE (reference sequence). Trimming removed 4 bases at V and 2 bases at J, with 19 bases between. The CDR3 DNA reads as TGTGCCAGCAGCAGCCCCCAGGGTGACTTCCCCTACGAGCAGTACTTC. Its protein product is CASSSPQGDFPYEQYF.

This clone has a single count. The sample carries other DNA sequences with the same CDR3. This chain connects TRBV5-1 to TRBJ1-4; D unclear. The CDR3 sequence is 14 residues long. CDR1 SGHRS and CDR2 YFSETQ come from the germline V gene. V gave up 4 bases and J gave up 3 bases, with 10 bases separating them. CDR3 DNA: TGCGCCAGCAGCCGCGGAGGCTCTAATGAAAAACTGTTTTTT. Translated, it gives CASSRGGSNEKLFF. The full variable domain, completed using reference TRBV5-1 and TRBJ1-4, is KAGVTQTPRYLIKTRGQQVTLSCSPISGHRSVSWYQQTPGQGLQFLFEYFSETQRNKGNFPGRFSGRQFSNSRSEMNVSTLELGDSALYLCASSRGGSNEKLFFGSGTQLSVL.